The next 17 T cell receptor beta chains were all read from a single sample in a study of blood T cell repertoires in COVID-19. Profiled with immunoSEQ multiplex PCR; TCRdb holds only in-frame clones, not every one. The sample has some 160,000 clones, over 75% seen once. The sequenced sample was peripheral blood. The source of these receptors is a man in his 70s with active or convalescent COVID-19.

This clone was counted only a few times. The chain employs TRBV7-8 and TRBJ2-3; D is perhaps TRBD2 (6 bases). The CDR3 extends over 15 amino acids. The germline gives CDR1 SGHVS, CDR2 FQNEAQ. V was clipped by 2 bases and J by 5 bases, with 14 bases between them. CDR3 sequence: CASSLRRERRDTQYF. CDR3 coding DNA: TGTGCCAGCAGCTTAAGGCGGGAAAGGAGAGATACGCAGTATTTT.

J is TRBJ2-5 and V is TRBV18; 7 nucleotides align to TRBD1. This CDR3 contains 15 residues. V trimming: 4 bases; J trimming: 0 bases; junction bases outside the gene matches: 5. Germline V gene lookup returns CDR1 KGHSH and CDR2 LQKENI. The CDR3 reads CASSRYQGDQETQYF. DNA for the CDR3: TGTGCCAGCTCACGGTATCAGGGGGACCAAGAGACCCAGTACTTC.

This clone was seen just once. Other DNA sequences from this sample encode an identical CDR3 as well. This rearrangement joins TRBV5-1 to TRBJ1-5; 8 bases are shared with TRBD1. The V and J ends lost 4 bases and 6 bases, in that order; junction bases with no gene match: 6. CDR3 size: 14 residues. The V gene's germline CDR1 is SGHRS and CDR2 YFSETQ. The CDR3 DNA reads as TGCGCCAGCAGCCCTCAGGGGGCCGGTCAGCCCCAGCATTTT. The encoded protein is CASSPQGAGQPQHF.

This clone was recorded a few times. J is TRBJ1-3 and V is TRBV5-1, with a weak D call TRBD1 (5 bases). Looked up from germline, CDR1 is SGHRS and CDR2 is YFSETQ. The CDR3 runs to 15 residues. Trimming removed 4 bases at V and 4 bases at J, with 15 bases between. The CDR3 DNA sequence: TGCGCCAGCAGCCCTACTCCGGGGGTCGGAAACACCATATATTTT. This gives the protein CASSPTPGVGNTIYF.

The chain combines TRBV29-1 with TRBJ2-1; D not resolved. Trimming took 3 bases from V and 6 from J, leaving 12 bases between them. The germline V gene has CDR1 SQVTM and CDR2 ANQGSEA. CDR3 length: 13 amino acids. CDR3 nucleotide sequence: TGCAGCGTTGATAGGTGGCAGGCCAATGAGCAGTTCTTC. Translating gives CSVDRWQANEQFF.

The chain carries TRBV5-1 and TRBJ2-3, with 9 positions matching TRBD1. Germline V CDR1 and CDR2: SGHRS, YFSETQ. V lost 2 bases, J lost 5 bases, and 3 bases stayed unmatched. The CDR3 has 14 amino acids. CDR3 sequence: CASSLQGARDTQYF. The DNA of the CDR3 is TGCGCCAGCAGCTTACAGGGGGCGAGAGATACGCAGTATTTT.

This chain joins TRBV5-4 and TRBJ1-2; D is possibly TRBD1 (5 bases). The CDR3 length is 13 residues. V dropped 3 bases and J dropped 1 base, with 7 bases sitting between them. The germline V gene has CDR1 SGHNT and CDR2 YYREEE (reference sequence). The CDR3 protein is CASSSDSNYGYTF. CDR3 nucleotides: TGTGCCAGCAGCTCCGACAGTAACTATGGCTACACCTTC.

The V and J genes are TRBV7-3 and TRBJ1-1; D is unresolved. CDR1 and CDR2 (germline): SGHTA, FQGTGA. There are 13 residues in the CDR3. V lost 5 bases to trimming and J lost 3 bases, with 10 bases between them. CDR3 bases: TGTGCCAGCAGCGTCCAGGTTGACACTGAAGCTTTCTTT. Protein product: CASSVQVDTEAFF. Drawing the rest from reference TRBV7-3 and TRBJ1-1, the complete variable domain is GAGVSQTPSNKVTEKGKYVELRCDPISGHTALYWYRQSLGQGPEFLIYFQGTGAADDSGLPNDRFFAVRPEGSVSTLKIQRTERGDSAVYLCASSVQVDTEAFFGQGTRLTVV.

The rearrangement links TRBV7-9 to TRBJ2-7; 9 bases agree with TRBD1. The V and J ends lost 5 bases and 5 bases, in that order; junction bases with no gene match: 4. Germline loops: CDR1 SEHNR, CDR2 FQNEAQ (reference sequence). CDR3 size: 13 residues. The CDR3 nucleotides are TGTGCCAGCAGCGGACAGGGGTGGAACGAGCAGTACTTC. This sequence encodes CASSGQGWNEQYF.

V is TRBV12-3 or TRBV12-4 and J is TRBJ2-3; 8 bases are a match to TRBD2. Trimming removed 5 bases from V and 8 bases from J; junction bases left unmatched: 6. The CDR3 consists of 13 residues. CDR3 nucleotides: TGTGCCAGCAGTACTGGGGCGGGGGGTACGCAGTATTTT. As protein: CASSTGAGGTQYF.

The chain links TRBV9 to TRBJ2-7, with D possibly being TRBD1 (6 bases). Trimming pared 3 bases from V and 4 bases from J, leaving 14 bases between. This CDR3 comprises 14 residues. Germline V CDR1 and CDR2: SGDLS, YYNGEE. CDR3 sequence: CASSGRDTPYEQYF. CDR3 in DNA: TGTGCCAGCAGCGGCCGGGACACACCTTACGAGCAGTACTTC.

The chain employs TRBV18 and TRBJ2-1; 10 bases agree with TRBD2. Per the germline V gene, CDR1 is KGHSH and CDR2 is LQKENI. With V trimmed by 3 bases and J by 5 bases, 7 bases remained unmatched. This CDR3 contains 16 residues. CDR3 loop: CASSPIAGGAHNEQFF. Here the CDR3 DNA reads TGTGCCAGCTCACCGATAGCGGGAGGCGCCCACAATGAGCAGTTCTTC.

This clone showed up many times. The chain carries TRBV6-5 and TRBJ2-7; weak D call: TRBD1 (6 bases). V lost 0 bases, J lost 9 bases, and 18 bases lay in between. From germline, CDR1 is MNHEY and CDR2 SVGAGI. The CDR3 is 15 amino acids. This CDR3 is CASSYSGAQLSRQYF. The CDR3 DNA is TGTGCCAGCAGTTACTCGGGGGCCCAACTTTCTCGGCAGTACTTC.

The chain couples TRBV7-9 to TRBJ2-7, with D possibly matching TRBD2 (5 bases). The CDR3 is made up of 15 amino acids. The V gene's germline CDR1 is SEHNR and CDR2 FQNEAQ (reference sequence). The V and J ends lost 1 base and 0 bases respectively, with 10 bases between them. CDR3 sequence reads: CASSLGGGSSYEQYF. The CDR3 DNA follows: TGTGCCAGCAGCTTAGGGGGTGGGAGCTCCTACGAGCAGTACTTC.

CDR3 in amino acids: CASSLEVGRGLTEAFF. CDR3 DNA: TGTGCCAGCAGCTTAGAGGTTGGCAGGGGGCTTACTGAAGCTTTCTTT. The V call is TRBV7-2, the J call TRBJ1-1; 8 positions match TRBD1. Germline V gene data show CDR1 as SGHTA and CDR2 as FQGNSA. Trimming at V came to 1 base and at J to 5 bases, leaving 9 bases not matched to a gene. The CDR3 is 16 amino acids.

The CDR3 DNA reads as TGCGCCAGCATGGGAGACAGGAGCACTGAAGCTTTCTTT. Residues: CASMGDRSTEAFF. V usage is TRBV10-2 and J usage is TRBJ1-1; D might be TRBD1 (6 bases). There are 13 residues in the CDR3. CDR1 is WSHSY, CDR2 SAAADI, per germline. V lost 7 bases, J lost 4 bases, and 13 bases lay in between.

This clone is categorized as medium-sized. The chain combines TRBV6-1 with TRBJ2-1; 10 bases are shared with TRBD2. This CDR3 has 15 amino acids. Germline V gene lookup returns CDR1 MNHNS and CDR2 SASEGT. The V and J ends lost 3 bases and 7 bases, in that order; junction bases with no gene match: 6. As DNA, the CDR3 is TGTGCCAGCAGTGAGTCTAGCGGGGGCTTTAATGAGCAGTTCTTC. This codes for CASSESSGGFNEQFF.